Listed here are 20 T cell receptor beta chains from one sample, sequenced in a study of blood T cell repertoires in COVID-19. Some clones are missing from TCRdb's copy, which holds only in-frame ones; the method was immunoSEQ multiplex PCR. The sample yields some 400,000 clones, over 75% seen once. Sequenced: peripheral blood. Receptor source: a woman in her 30s with COVID-19, enrolled during active disease.

The rearrangement uses TRBV5-4 and TRBJ2-2; 8 bases line up with TRBD2. CDR1 is SGHNT, CDR2 YYREEE, per germline (reference sequence). V shed 7 bases and J 6 bases; nucleotides not matched to a gene: 5. This CDR3 region has 13 residues. For the CDR3, the DNA is TGTGCCAGCGGCCGACTAGCGCCCGGGGAGCTGTTTTTT. Translated: CASGRLAPGELFF.

The J gene is TRBJ1-1, the V gene TRBV5-1, with a weak D call TRBD1 (5 bases). This CDR3 spans 14 amino acids. V was trimmed by 4 bases and J by 4 bases, leaving 14 bases between them. Germline V lookup: CDR1 SGHRS, CDR2 YFSETQ. CDR3 loop: CASSKSGGGTEAFF. The CDR3 DNA is TGCGCCAGCAGCAAAAGCGGCGGGGGCACTGAAGCTTTCTTT.

The chain has TRBV28 and TRBJ1-2; D is unresolved. Germline CDR1 MDHEN, CDR2 SYDVKM. Trimming shortened V by 6 bases and J by 6 bases, and 5 bases separated the two germline ends. The CDR3 length is 10 residues. The DNA of the CDR3 is TGTGCCAGCAGGGGAGATGGCTACACCTTC. Encoded protein: CASRGDGYTF.

The chain recombines TRBV11-2 with TRBJ2-2; D is undetermined. Germline CDR1 SGHAT, CDR2 FQNNGV. V was clipped by 2 bases and J by 2 bases, with 9 bases between them. The CDR3 has 15 residues. The CDR3 region is CASSLFSRNTGELFF. In DNA form, the CDR3 reads TGTGCCAGCAGCTTATTTTCGCGAAACACCGGGGAGCTGTTTTTT.

For the CDR3, the DNA is TGTGCCAGCAGCTTAGTAGGGACAGGCGGGGAGCTGTTTTTT. It encodes CASSLVGTGGELFF. The chain combines TRBV7-9 with TRBJ2-2; TRBD1 matches 8 bases. J gave up 7 bases and V 1 base, and 2 bases lay outside the gene matches. The CDR3 loop spans 14 amino acids. Germline V CDR1 and CDR2: SEHNR, FQNEAQ (reference sequence).

Notes on this clone: The DNA is left out, because the CDR3 cannot be placed on it with certainty; the CDR3 is given as TCRdb lists it. The chain has TRBV6-2 or TRBV6-3 and TRBJ2-2; TRBD1 reflects the table's D call only, with no check against the DNA. CDR1 MNHEY and CDR2 SVGEGT come from the germline V gene. The CDR3 has 14 residues if both end residues are counted. CDR3 loop: CASSRGQFFGELFF.

The V call is TRBV7-2, the J call TRBJ2-7; 8 bases line up with TRBD2. Per germline, CDR1 SGHTA and CDR2 FQGNSA. The V and J ends lost 5 bases and 3 bases, in that order; junction bases with no gene match: 9. This CDR3 has 15 residues. CDR3 residues: CASSITGTRDYEQYF. Here the CDR3 DNA reads TGTGCCAGCAGCATAACCGGGACTAGAGACTACGAGCAGTACTTC.

The genes are TRBV10-2 and TRBJ1-1; possible D gene TRBD1, 5 bases. The CDR3 is made up of 17 amino acids. The V end was cut by 3 bases, the J end by 1 base, with 18 bases between. Per germline, CDR1 WSHSY and CDR2 SAAADI. CDR3 in amino acids: CASSESGTPPGNTEAFF. The DNA for the CDR3 is TGCGCCAGCAGTGAATCCGGGACTCCCCCGGGGAACACTGAAGCTTTCTTT.

This chain connects TRBV5-1 to TRBJ2-5, with a weak D call TRBD2 (5 bases). The V end lost 0 bases, the J end lost 0 bases, and 6 bases lay between the germline ends. Germline loops: CDR1 SGHRS, CDR2 YFSETQ. CDR3 length equals 14 residues. The chain's CDR3 is CASSLAGYQETQYF. In nucleotides, the CDR3 is TGCGCCAGCAGCTTGGCGGGGTACCAAGAGACCCAGTACTTC.

The chain links TRBV5-1 to TRBJ2-7; 11 positions agree with TRBD2. V lost 4 bases and J lost 1; bases outside the gene matches: 4. Germline-derived CDR1 and CDR2 are SGHRS and YFSETQ. This CDR3 has 15 amino acids. Here the CDR3 reads CASSRGTSGSYEQYF. Written as DNA, the CDR3 is TGCGCCAGCAGCCGCGGGACTAGCGGTTCCTACGAGCAGTACTTC.

This rearrangement joins TRBV11-2 to TRBJ2-7, with D perhaps TRBD2 (5 bases). Trimming stripped 5 bases from V and 3 bases from J, with 14 bases between. In germline, CDR1 is SGHAT, CDR2 FQNNGV. This CDR3 comprises 14 residues. The CDR3 sequence is CASSIFKGSYEQYF. CDR3 coding DNA: TGTGCCAGCAGCATATTCAAAGGGAGCTACGAGCAGTACTTC.

This chain connects TRBV7-3 to TRBJ1-1; 8 positions match TRBD1. Germline V CDR1 and CDR2: SGHTA, FQGTGA. With V trimmed by 0 bases and J by 8 bases, 5 bases remained unmatched. The CDR3 is 14 amino acids. This CDR3 reads CASSLTGQDKEAFF. The CDR3 nucleotides are TGTGCCAGCAGCTTAACGGGACAGGATAAGGAAGCTTTCTTT.

The chain uses TRBV3-1 (or the pseudogene TRBV3-2) and TRBJ2-3, with 7 bases identical to TRBD2. Losses at the gene ends were 3 bases for V and 5 bases for J; bases not matched to a gene: 14. CDR3 size: 17 residues. Germline V gives CDR1 LGHDT, CDR2 YNNKEL (reference sequence). CDR3: CASSQQQGRPGGDTQYF. The CDR3 DNA sequence: TGTGCCAGCAGCCAGCAGCAGGGACGTCCGGGGGGAGATACGCAGTATTTT.

Concerning this clone itself: A junction end diverges from the germline sequence, so it may reflect a read error. The V gene is TRBV15, the J gene TRBJ2-5, with D possibly TRBD2 on 5 matching bases. The CDR3 is 14 amino acids. The germline CDR1 and CDR2 sequences are LNHNV and YYDKDF (reference sequence). CDR3 loop: CATSRDRAGKTENF. For the CDR3, the DNA is TGTGCCACCAGCAGAGACCGGGCCGGGAAAACGGAAAACTTC. The variable domain in full, completed from reference TRBV15 and TRBJ2-5, reads DAMVIQNPRYQVTQFGKPVTLSCSQTLNHNVMYWYQQKSSQAPKLLFHYYDKDFNNEADTPDNFQSRRPNTSFCFLDIRSPGLGDTAMYLCATSRDRAGKTENFGPGTRLLVL.

CDR3: CASSPGDSLGYTF. The CDR3 region has the DNA TGCGCCAGCAGCCCGGGGGACTCCCTGGGCTACACCTTC. The chain recombines TRBV5-1 with TRBJ1-2; weak D call: TRBD1 (5 bases). V was trimmed by 4 bases and J by 8 bases, leaving 15 bases between them. Germline CDR1 SGHRS, CDR2 YFSETQ. CDR3 length equals 13 residues.

The J gene is TRBJ2-7, the V gene TRBV25-1; no clear D gene. The V gene's germline CDR1 is MGHDK and CDR2 SYGVNS. The length of the CDR3 is 12 residues. With 5 bases removed from V and 3 bases from J, the gap between germline ends came to 8 bases. The CDR3 reads CASSPGFYEQYF. CDR3 nucleotides: TGTGCCAGCAGTCCGGGTTTCTACGAGCAGTACTTC.

This sequence joins TRBV7-2 and TRBJ1-1, with D maybe TRBD1 (5 bases). The germline V and J ends were trimmed by 0 bases and 3 bases, with 11 bases remaining between them. Germline CDR1 SGHTA, CDR2 FQGNSA. The CDR3 is made up of 15 amino acids. In nucleotides, the CDR3 is TGTGCCAGCAGCTTAGCGTCGGGGGGGTACACTGAAGCTTTCTTT. Encoded protein: CASSLASGGYTEAFF.

V is TRBV18 and J is TRBJ1-2; TRBD1 agrees at 9 bases. The CDR3 covers 15 residues. Germline V CDR1 and CDR2: KGHSH, LQKENI. Losses at the gene ends were 2 bases for V and 7 bases for J; bases not matched to a gene: 8. The chain's CDR3 is CASSPTGRDRAGYTF. The CDR3 DNA reads as TGTGCCAGCTCACCAACGGGTCGGGACAGGGCTGGCTACACCTTC. The full variable domain, in which reference TRBV18 and TRBJ1-2 provide the parts outside the CDR3, is NAGVMQNPRHLVRRRGQEARLRCSPMKGHSHVYWYRQLPEEGLKFMVYLQKENIIDESGMPKERFSAEFPKEGPSILRIQQVVRGDSAAYFCASSPTGRDRAGYTFGSGTRLTVV.

V and J are TRBV7-9 and TRBJ2-2; possibly TRBD2 for D (7 bases). The germline CDR1 and CDR2 sequences are SEHNR and FQNEAQ (reference sequence). This CDR3 is 16 amino acids long. Between the trimmed V and J ends, which lost 5 bases and 3 bases, there was a span of 16 bases. Written as DNA, the CDR3 is TGTGCCAGCAGCCCGAAGGAGGGGGGGGACACCGGGGAGCTGTTTTTT. Its protein is CASSPKEGGDTGELFF.

The table lists this clone with a few counts. This chain connects TRBV9 to TRBJ2-1; 14 bases are shared with TRBD2. This CDR3 comprises 17 residues. V was pared by 4 bases and J by 4 bases, with 7 bases of the junction left unmatched. CDR1 and CDR2 (germline): SGDLS, YYNGEE. The CDR3 nucleotides read TGTGCCAGCAGCCGAACGGGACTAGCGGGAGATTACAATGAGCAGTTCTTC. As protein: CASSRTGLAGDYNEQFF. The whole variable domain, filled in from reference TRBV9 and TRBJ2-1, reads DSGVTQTPKHLITATGQRVTLRCSPRSGDLSVYWYQQSLDQGLQFLIQYYNGEERAKGNILERFSAQQFPDLHSELNLSSLELGDSALYFCASSRTGLAGDYNEQFFGPGTRLTVL.